The rows below give T cell receptor beta chains drawn from one sample of a study of blood T cells in healthy people across ages. TCRdb reprocessed the 5' RACE reads with MiXCR, giving one entry per CDR3 protein. The table lists approximately 1.5 million distinct CDR3 sequences, 34% of them singletons. The sample was blood. All receptors derive from a woman aged 25 to 39 in good health. CDR3s leave out the opening cysteine and the closing phenylalanine or tryptophan. A clone size is listed for some rows: how often the clone was seen (once, few, many), or a class if it is expanded.

J: TRBJ2-7; V: TRBV20-1; size: -; CDR3: SAPLSGRPGEQY
J: -; V: TRBV5-1; size: -; CDR3: ASSGGQGARRHQETQY
J: TRBJ1-1; V: TRBV6-2/TRBV6-3; size: -; CDR3: ASSYSPGVGPEAF
J: TRBJ1-1; V: TRBV25-1; size: few; CDR3: ASSEYGDGTEAF
J: TRBJ2-2; V: TRBV7-9; size: -; CDR3: ASSLALIGELF
J: TRBJ2-7; V: TRBV3-1; size: few; CDR3: ASSQSTGLGEQY
J: TRBJ2-2; V: TRBV27; size: -; CDR3: ASSWQVAGELF
J: TRBJ2-7; V: TRBV20-1; size: -; CDR3: SASRATGTEQY
J: TRBJ2-1; V: TRBV2; size: few; CDR3: ASSGYSYNEQF
J: TRBJ1-2; V: TRBV10-2; size: once; CDR3: ASSESSDVYGYT
J: TRBJ2-1; V: TRBV6-1; size: once; CDR3: ASRRLAGVDNEQF
J: TRBJ2-7; V: TRBV10-3; size: few; CDR3: AISDLQGREQY
J: TRBJ2-3; V: TRBV28; size: once; CDR3: ASSHRASGRTDTQY
J: TRBJ2-1; V: TRBV5-1; size: -; CDR3: ASSLMAFLSYNEQF
J: TRBJ1-6; V: TRBV10-3; size: -; CDR3: AISETGQVNSPLH
J: TRBJ2-5; V: TRBV5-1; size: -; CDR3: ASSFSTGAETQY
J: TRBJ2-5; V: TRBV29-1; size: many; CDR3: SVGSGEVGETQY
J: TRBJ1-5; V: TRBV4-2; size: many; CDR3: ASSLEPGNQPQH
J: TRBJ2-5; V: TRBV9; size: many; CDR3: ASSPQIQKETQY
J: TRBJ2-1; V: TRBV6-5; size: -; CDR3: ASSTQRGLAGGSRF
J: TRBJ1-1; V: TRBV29-1; size: few; CDR3: SVGYGTGVNTEAF
J: -; V: TRBV29-1; size: -; CDR3: SVEGQGGGSTYEQY
J: TRBJ1-1; V: TRBV4-1; size: -; CDR3: ASSPGAVTTEAF
J: TRBJ2-7; V: TRBV20-1; size: -; CDR3: SGGGAVGYEQY
J: TRBJ2-1; V: TRBV10-1; size: -; CDR3: ASSEIAVAWNEQF
J: TRBJ2-7; V: TRBV4-1; size: -; CDR3: ASSRDRDTTYEQY
J: TRBJ2-4; V: TRBV6-1; size: -; CDR3: ASEEAPGQTYEEQY